This TCR beta chain comes out of a study of PD-1 blockade in mismatch repair-deficient tumors. Turning to the study itself: All were previously treated, progressing patients with around eleven mismatch repair-deficient cancer types.

Measured with immunoSEQ multiplex PCR; TCRdb has only the in-frame clones, and not every one. The table records approximately 100,000 clones, over 65% of them present only once. The CDR3 is 14 residues long. The germline gives CDR1 SQVTM, CDR2 ANQGSEA. Trimming removed 5 bases at V and 1 base at J, with 14 bases between. V usage is TRBV29-1 and J usage is TRBJ1-1; no clear D gene. Sequences were derived from peripheral blood, sampled 36 weeks after starting pembrolizumab. This clonotype originated in an adult with mismatch repair-deficient cancer. The CDR3: CSVPSIEQNTEAFF. CDR3 DNA: TGCAGCGTTCCAAGTATCGAGCAGAACACTGAAGCTTTCTTT.